This TCR beta chain was profiled in a study of blood T cell repertoires in COVID-19. Data came from immunoSEQ multiplex PCR; TCRdb stores just in-frame clones and leaves some out. The table includes around 130,000 clones, about 81% detected once. V lost 6 bases, J lost 5 bases, and 16 bases lay in between. The CDR3 runs 14 residues. From germline, CDR1 is KGHSH and CDR2 LQKENI. The sample comprised peripheral blood. This receptor was identified in an elderly woman with acute or convalescent COVID-19. This rearrangement joins TRBV18 to TRBJ1-1; tentatively, D is TRBD1 (5 bases). The CDR3 region has the DNA TGTGCCAGCTCCCAGGGATTGGGAAAGACTGAAGCTTTCTTT. As protein: CASSQGLGKTEAFF.